The 29 T cell receptor beta chains listed next were all sequenced from one sample in a study of shared clonotypes between healthy human individuals. Measured with immunoSEQ multiplex PCR; TCRdb has only the in-frame clones, and not every one. The table lists about 2.1 million clones, 90% to 95% of them singletons. CD8 cells regarded as naive lacked CD45RO, were positively chosen for CCR7, and omitted terminally differentiated effector memory CD45RA+ cells. The specimen sequenced was naive CD8+ T cells from PBMCs. The receptor set was obtained from a man aged 18 to 29 in good health. Some clones in this sample may be carry-over from other donors' samples.

A remark on this clone: Other DNA sequences of this sample code for an identical CDR3. CDR3 DNA sequence: TGCGCCAGCAGCCCTAGCGGAGACTCCTACGAGCAGTACTTC. This gives the protein CASSPSGDSYEQYF. The chain recombines TRBV4-3 with TRBJ2-7, with TRBD2 matching 7 bases. CDR3 length: 14 amino acids. Germline values: CDR1 LGHNA, CDR2 YSLEER. J gave up 0 bases and V 4 bases, and 3 bases lay outside the gene matches.

The V and J genes are TRBV7-9 and TRBJ2-7; unclear D gene. The V end was cut by 7 bases, the J end by 7 bases, with 14 bases between. The CDR3 is made up of 12 amino acids. The germline CDR1 and CDR2 sequences are SEHNR and FQNEAQ (reference sequence). The CDR3 spells CASNHDLGEQYF. CDR3 in DNA: TGTGCCAGCAATCATGACCTCGGAGAGCAGTACTTC.

The V gene is TRBV19, the J gene TRBJ2-7; 7 bases line up with TRBD2. V was clipped by 5 bases and J by 4 bases; unmatched bases: 5. The CDR3 covers 13 residues. Germline-derived CDR1 and CDR2 are LNHDA and SQIVND (reference sequence). DNA for the CDR3: TGTGCCAGTAGTGAAAGGCGGGAGTACGAGCAGTACTTC. Protein: CASSERREYEQYF. The variable domain in full, with the rest retrieved from reference TRBV19 and TRBJ2-7, is DGGITQSPKYLFRKEGQNVTLSCEQNLNHDAMYWYRQDPGQGLRLIYYSQIVNDFQKGDIAEGYSVSREKKESFPLTVTSAQKNPTAFYLCASSERREYEQYFGPGTRLTVT.

The chain uses TRBV2 and TRBJ2-5, with a possible D match to TRBD1 (5 bases). CDR3 length equals 13 residues. Germline lookup yields CDR1 SNHLY and CDR2 FYNNEI. The V and J ends lost 5 bases and 5 bases respectively, with 12 bases between them. CDR3 sequence (DNA): TGTGCCAGCAGTTCCTGGACACTGGAGACCCAGTACTTC. Amino acid sequence: CASSSWTLETQYF.

The chain employs TRBV2 and TRBJ2-1, with 7 bases that match TRBD2. The germline V gene has CDR1 SNHLY and CDR2 FYNNEI. The CDR3 sequence is 15 residues long. The junction had 11 bases not matched to a gene; V was cut back by 7 bases and J by 5 bases. CDR3 bases: TGTGCCAGCACCCCAACGGGGGAGGGACACAATGAGCAGTTCTTC. Protein: CASTPTGEGHNEQFF.

This clone occurred a few times. This sequence joins TRBV27 and TRBJ2-2; D is undetermined. Trimming removed 4 bases from V and 6 bases from J, with 9 bases in between. Per germline, CDR1 MNHEY and CDR2 SMNVEV (reference sequence). The CDR3 runs 13 residues. The CDR3: CASSSTPPGELFF. The CDR3 coding sequence is TGTGCCAGCAGTTCCACCCCCCCCGGGGAGCTGTTTTTT.

The chain uses TRBV6-1 and TRBJ1-1, with a possible D match to TRBD1 (5 bases). The ends were cut back, 6 bases at V and 7 bases at J, with 18 bases in the middle. CDR1 MNHNS and CDR2 SASEGT come from the germline V gene. The CDR3 consists of 14 residues. The CDR3 region has the DNA TGTGCCAGCAGAGGGGACCGGGAGTCGGTTGAAGCTTTCTTT. It translates to CASRGDRESVEAFF.

The rearrangement uses TRBV11-2 and TRBJ2-1, with D tentatively TRBD1 (5 bases). CDR1 and CDR2 (germline): SGHAT, FQNNGV. Trimming took 1 base from V and 7 from J, leaving 14 bases between them. This CDR3 comprises 15 residues. CDR3 in DNA: TGTGCCAGCAGCTTAGTAACGCAGGGCCGAAATGAGCAGTTCTTC. Protein sequence: CASSLVTQGRNEQFF.

The DNA for the CDR3 is TGCGCCAGCAGGACAGGGGGCTACAATGAGCAGTTCTTC. The encoded protein is CASRTGGYNEQFF. J is TRBJ2-1 and V is TRBV5-1; the match to TRBD1 covers 9 bases. This CDR3 contains 13 residues. Germline-derived CDR1 and CDR2 are SGHRS and YFSETQ. Unmatched junction bases numbered 0, after V lost 5 bases and J lost 3 bases.

The V and J genes are TRBV30 and TRBJ1-1; D remains unclear. The V gene lost 4 bases and the J gene lost 0 bases, with 6 bases spanning the gap. The CDR3 runs 12 residues. Germline V gives CDR1 GTSNPN, CDR2 SVGIG (reference sequence). The CDR3: CAWTLLNTEAFF. CDR3 DNA sequence: TGTGCCTGGACCTTGCTGAACACTGAAGCTTTCTTT.

The genes are TRBV28 and TRBJ2-3, with no clear D. CDR3 length: 15 amino acids. The germline gives CDR1 MDHEN, CDR2 SYDVKM. The V end lost 4 bases, the J end lost 2 bases, and 13 bases lay between the germline ends. The CDR3 sequence is CASSSQIRVTDTQYF. The CDR3 DNA reads TGTGCCAGCAGTTCACAGATTCGGGTCACAGATACGCAGTATTTT.

About this clone: Other nucleotide sequences in the sample specify the same CDR3. The chain joins TRBV5-6 to TRBJ2-1; D is possibly TRBD2 (6 bases). The CDR3 is 12 amino acids. The V and J ends lost 0 bases and 10 bases respectively, with 8 bases between them. Germline V lookup: CDR1 SGHDT, CDR2 YYEEEE. The CDR3 nucleotides are TGTGCCAGCAGCTTGGGCGCGGGGGAGCAGTTCTTC. This sequence encodes CASSLGAGEQFF.

This sequence joins TRBV5-4 and TRBJ2-7; the D gene could be TRBD1 or TRBD2 (5 bases each). There are 15 residues in the CDR3. Trimming took 3 bases from V and 1 from J, leaving 14 bases between them. Germline V CDR1 and CDR2: SGHNT, YYREEE (reference sequence). The CDR3 spells CASSWDVAVSYEQYF. The CDR3 bases are TGTGCCAGCAGCTGGGACGTGGCGGTTTCCTACGAGCAGTACTTC.

The chain is built from TRBV28 and TRBJ2-5, with D perhaps matching TRBD1 (5 bases). CDR3 length: 14 residues. Trimming took off 7 bases at V and 5 bases at J, with 17 bases between the two ends. CDR1 and CDR2 from the germline V gene are MDHEN and SYDVKM. The CDR3 DNA is TGTGCCAGCACCCCGGACACCCAATGGGAGACCCAGTACTTC. It specifies CASTPDTQWETQYF.

The CDR3 is CASSPTIGGREGYTF. DNA of the CDR3: TGTGCCAGCAGCCCGACGATAGGGGGGCGTGAAGGCTACACCTTC. The gene calls are TRBV5-8 and TRBJ1-2; D is possibly TRBD1 (6 bases). The V gene's germline CDR1 is SGHTS and CDR2 YDEGEE. This CDR3 region has 15 residues. V lost 4 bases to trimming and J lost 8 bases, with 21 bases between them.

The rearrangement links TRBV7-2 to TRBJ2-3; no firm D call. Germline CDR1 reads SGHTA; CDR2 reads FQGNSA. V lost 5 bases and J 4 bases, leaving 13 bases between the germline ends. The length of the CDR3 is 14 residues. The CDR3 nucleotides are TGTGCCAGCAGCCTCGTTGCCCAGCCAGATACGCAGTATTTT. Protein sequence: CASSLVAQPDTQYF.

This chain connects TRBV7-6 to TRBJ1-2; 9 bases are shared with TRBD1. Unmatched junction bases numbered 6, after V lost 1 base and J lost 6 bases. CDR3 length equals 15 residues. Germline V gene data show CDR1 as SGHVS and CDR2 as FNYEAQ. CDR3 in amino acids: CASSLEVGTGHGYTF. The CDR3 DNA reads TGTGCCAGCAGCTTAGAGGTGGGGACAGGGCATGGCTACACCTTC. Complete variable domain (other parts from reference TRBV7-6 and TRBJ1-2): GAGVSQSPRYKVTKRGQDVALRCDPISGHVSLYWYRQALGQGPEFLTYFNYEAQQDKSGLPNDRFSAERPEGSISTLTIQRTEQRDSAMYRCASSLEVGTGHGYTFGSGTRLTVV.

V is TRBV4-2 and J is TRBJ2-5; D gene uncertain. The V end lost 2 bases, the J end lost 5 bases, and 21 bases lay between the germline ends. Germline CDR1 is LGHNA and CDR2 is YNFKEQ. This CDR3 comprises 17 residues. CDR3 region: CASSQSWGFADGETQYF. The CDR3 bases are TGTGCCAGCAGCCAAAGCTGGGGATTCGCGGACGGGGAGACCCAGTACTTC.

The chain couples TRBV9 to TRBJ2-1; D is unresolved. The CDR3 runs to 13 residues. V was pared by 1 base and J by 4 bases, with 6 bases between. In germline, CDR1 is SGDLS, CDR2 YYNGEE. CDR3 coding DNA: TGTGCCAGCAGCGTACGTCCTTACAATGAGCAGTTCTTC. Translated, it gives CASSVRPYNEQFF.

The gene calls are TRBV13 and TRBJ2-1, with 8 bases matching TRBD1. The CDR3 has 15 residues. Germline V gene lookup returns CDR1 PRHDT and CDR2 FYEKMQ (reference sequence). V shed 2 bases and J 5 bases; nucleotides not matched to a gene: 5. In DNA, the CDR3 is TGTGCCAGCAGCTTATTCGAGGACAGGGACAATGAGCAGTTCTTC. This gives the protein CASSLFEDRDNEQFF.

The chain has TRBV6-6 and TRBJ1-1; 7 nucleotides align to TRBD1. Losses at the gene ends were 6 bases for V and 5 bases for J; bases not matched to a gene: 9. Germline CDR1 is MNHNY and CDR2 is SVGAGI (reference sequence). CDR3 length: 14 amino acids. The CDR3 DNA is TGTGCCAGCAGAAGACAGGGTTCATGGACTGAAGCTTTCTTT. It encodes CASRRQGSWTEAFF.

The chain is built from TRBV18 and TRBJ2-5; D perhaps matches TRBD2 (6 bases). Germline V gene data show CDR1 as KGHSH and CDR2 as LQKENI. There are 15 residues in the CDR3. V lost 2 bases and J 5 bases, leaving 15 bases between the germline ends. Here the CDR3 DNA reads TGTGCCAGCTCACCAAGACAGAGTGCGGGGGAGACCCAGTACTTC. Protein: CASSPRQSAGETQYF.

The chain combines TRBV29-1 with TRBJ1-2, with D possibly TRBD1 on 5 matching bases. This CDR3 has 12 amino acids. Germline V gene lookup returns CDR1 SQVTM and CDR2 ANQGSEA. V lost 3 bases, J lost 6 bases, and 11 bases lay in between. The CDR3 region is CSVDSGMDGYTF. CDR3 nucleotides: TGCAGCGTTGACTCAGGGATGGATGGCTACACCTTC.

This sequence joins TRBV6-5 and TRBJ1-1; possible D gene TRBD1, 5 bases. The V end lost 4 bases, the J end lost 0 bases, and 15 bases lay between the germline ends. CDR3 length: 16 amino acids. Germline V lookup: CDR1 MNHEY, CDR2 SVGAGI. The CDR3 region is CASSLFGTDLNTEAFF. DNA of the CDR3: TGTGCCAGCAGTTTATTCGGGACGGATTTGAACACTGAAGCTTTCTTT.

V is TRBV27 and J is TRBJ1-5; D might be TRBD1 (5 bases). Per the germline V gene, CDR1 is MNHEY and CDR2 is SMNVEV (reference sequence). Trimming took off 0 bases at V and 5 bases at J, with 23 bases between the two ends. The length of the CDR3 is 19 residues. The CDR3 DNA follows: TGTGCCAGCAGTTTATCGAGGCGCGGGGCGCGGGGGGTCGATCAGCCCCAGCATTTT. This encodes CASSLSRRGARGVDQPQHF.

The chain carries TRBV28 and TRBJ2-7; 9 nucleotides match TRBD1. The CDR3 loop spans 13 amino acids. V shed 6 bases, J shed 6 bases, and the junction held 6 bases outside the gene matches. CDR1 and CDR2 from the germline V gene are MDHEN and SYDVKM. The CDR3: CASRRTGDSEQYF. The CDR3 region has the DNA TGTGCCAGCAGGAGGACAGGGGATAGCGAGCAGTACTTC. Full variable domain (remainder filled in from reference TRBV28 and TRBJ2-7): DVKVTQSSRYLVKRTGEKVFLECVQDMDHENMFWYRQDPGLGLRLIYFSYDVKMKEKGDIPEGYSVSREKKERFSLILESASTNQTSMYLCASRRTGDSEQYFGPGTRLTVT.

The genes are TRBV6-5 and TRBJ1-2; no clear D. V dropped 1 base and J dropped 4 bases, with 10 bases sitting between them. Germline V gene data show CDR1 as MNHEY and CDR2 as SVGAGI. The CDR3 is 14 amino acids. CDR3 DNA sequence: TGTGCCAGCAGTTACTATGGGGTCGGCTATGGCTACACCTTC. Protein: CASSYYGVGYGYTF.

This clone is a singleton in its sample. The chain recombines TRBV13 with TRBJ2-5; D is uncertain. V lost 0 bases to trimming and J lost 7 bases, with 9 bases between them. The germline V gene has CDR1 PRHDT and CDR2 FYEKMQ (reference sequence). This CDR3 has 13 residues. In nucleotides, the CDR3 is TGTGCCAGCAGCTTAGGGGCCCCGATGACCCAGTACTTC. Amino acid sequence: CASSLGAPMTQYF.

This chain uses TRBV7-2 with TRBJ1-5; TRBD1 matches at 8 bases. J was trimmed by 2 bases and V by 5 bases; bases with no gene match: 5. Germline V gives CDR1 SGHTA, CDR2 FQGNSA. CDR3 size: 15 residues. CDR3 bases: TGTGCCAGCAGCCAGGGGGCCTGGGGCAATCAGCCCCAGCATTTT. This encodes CASSQGAWGNQPQHF.